This T cell receptor (beta chain) stems from a study of T cell responses to AZD1222 COVID-19 vaccine. Assay used: immunoSEQ multiplex PCR; TCRdb lists only in-frame clones, some missing. Of some 150,000 clones in the sample, roughly 90% are singletons; the top ten hold about 5%. Germline CDR1 LNHDA, CDR2 SQIVND (reference sequence). This CDR3 is 14 amino acids long. V lost 8 bases to trimming and J lost 0 bases; unmatched junction nucleotides: 3. General observations from the study: Clonal diversity may have been underestimated, and the donors were mostly white British, with more females than males.

In its sample, this clone was seen once. Its antigen remains unidentified. The sample here was peripheral blood, taken on day 0 of AZD1222 vaccination. The genes are TRBV19 and TRBJ2-1, with 8 bases that match TRBD2. This sequence was found in an adult in good health. The CDR3 loop reads CASRGRSSYNEQFF. The CDR3 region has the DNA TGTGCCAGTCGCGGGAGGAGCTCCTACAATGAGCAGTTCTTC.